This record looks at one T cell receptor (beta chain) sequence and its context. Which antigen it targets is not known. Base qualities are not at hand, and no much larger clone is one base apart. CDR1 LGHNA and CDR2 YNFKEQ were looked up in the germline V gene. There are 15 amino acids in the CDR3, from cysteine to phenylalanine inclusive. The sequence is cut down to CDR3 DNA, 45 bases in frame from base 1. Unmatched junction bases come to 8, with V trimmed by 3 bases and J by 4 bases. The sample comes from a study of response to subunit inactivated influenza vaccine (dated by TCRdb to about 2018). Study-level background: Deep quantitative T cell receptor repertoire profiling was used in the study to track responses to a trivalent subunit inactivated influenza vaccine.

Library generation was performed with RT-PCR. The reads were generated on an Illumina HiSeq 2500. The raw public data were reprocessed by TCRdb itself: fastp quality trimming at Q25, MiXCR clonotype calling, in-frame beta chains only. Each CDR3 protein gets just one entry, which takes the most common genes and DNA from the rows behind it. For this sample the table gives over 750,000 distinct CDR3 sequences, of which around 20% were detected only once. 9.5% to 13% of the sample rests with the top ten. Results and caveats for the whole study, not just this receptor: The authors suggested that each seasonal influenza vaccination may recruit only a limited number of new T cells.

This sequence uses TRBV4-2 and TRBJ2-5; 7 middle bases align to TRBD2. This TCR came from a man aged 50 to 59 who received an inactivated influenza vaccine. Donor details come from another sample of the same person, matched by shared clones. Sequencing was performed on PBMCs from blood, taken roughly 5 days after vaccination. The DNA reads TGTGCCAGCAGCCAGACTCAGGGCGGGGGAGAGACCCAGTACTTC. Translated, it gives CASSQTQGGGETQYF.